The present T cell receptor beta chain was sequenced within a study of regulatory T cells in long-lasting Graves disease. Indicated time point: newly diagnosed GD, antithyroid drugs for less than 3 months. PBMC RNA served as the TCR library source. As collected, the peripheral blood samples measured around 9 milliliters each and went into EDTA tubes. Ten or more counts support this clonotype. Library construction for TCR beta used iRepertoire HTBI primers and Arm-PCR of CDR3 regions. Via MiXCR, TCRdb re-called the multiplex PCR reads, giving one row per CDR3 protein. This sample yields about 440,000 distinct CDR3 sequences, of which less than 20% are seen a single time; about 10% belongs to the top ten. These data also featured in a second study, about T cells in Graves' hyperthyroidism and ophthalmopathy. That study adds: Disease duration under 2 months; hyperthyroidism patients were aged 18 to 65.

The sequencing used peripheral blood mononuclear cells (PBMCs), collected at new diagnosis, from a patient treated with antithyroid drugs. The clonotype was recovered from a woman in her thirties with Graves disease.

This chain's CDR3 is CASSRYRGDEQFF. Here the CDR3 DNA reads TGTGCCAGCAGTCGTTACAGGGGCGATGAGCAGTTCTTC. This chain connects TRBV12-3 or TRBV12-4 to TRBJ2-1; 7 positions agree with TRBD1. Unmatched junction bases numbered 6, after V lost 5 bases and J lost 8 bases. The CDR3 is 13 amino acids.